The 8 T cell receptor beta chains given below trace back to one sample, sequenced in a study of identical twins (dated by TCRdb to between 2015 and 2016). The library relied on 5' RACE. The run used an Illumina HiSeq 2000. TCRdb cleaned the public reads at Q25 with fastp, built clones with MiXCR and kept in-frame beta chains. Entries are consolidated by CDR3 protein sequence, retaining the most common genes and DNA. This sample holds about 570,000 distinct CDR3 sequences; approximately 10% were observed only once. The ten largest clones add up to roughly 3% of the sample. These data also featured in a second study, about yellow fever vaccine responses in identical twins.

The sequencing input was PBMCs. The origin of the receptors is a woman between 18 and 30 years old in good health.

The rearrangement links TRBV12-3 or TRBV12-4 to TRBJ2-2; 11 bases map to TRBD2. The CDR3 is made up of 15 amino acids. With V trimmed by 6 bases and J by 3 bases, 3 bases remained unmatched. CDR3 protein: CASRTSGEHTGELFF. CDR3 DNA sequence: TGTGCCAGCAGGACTAGCGGGGAACACACCGGGGAGCTGTTTTTT.

This chain joins TRBV15 and TRBJ2-3; 8 nucleotides match TRBD1. This CDR3 spans 15 amino acids. Looked up from germline, CDR1 is LNHNV and CDR2 is YYDKDF (reference sequence). Trimming removed 1 base from V and 2 bases from J; junction bases left unmatched: 2. The CDR3 spells CATSRGQGFTDTQYF. CDR3 in DNA: TGTGCCACCAGCAGAGGACAGGGGTTCACAGATACGCAGTATTTT.

This clonotype was observed many times. J is TRBJ1-1 and V is TRBV2; D ambiguous. Germline V gene sequence: CDR1 SNHLY, CDR2 FYNNEI. V gave up 9 bases and J gave up 8 bases, with 16 bases separating them. The CDR3 spans 12 residues. This CDR3 is CARGRWVEEAFF. The CDR3 DNA sequence: TGTGCCAGAGGGAGGTGGGTAGAAGAAGCTTTCTTT.

On this clonotype: The conserved phenylalanine or tryptophan is not found at the CDR3 terminus, so this likely reflects a read error. The chain recombines TRBV25-1 with TRBJ2-1; D is possibly TRBD2 (6 bases). Germline V gene data show CDR1 as MGHDK and CDR2 as SYGVNS. Trimming stripped 1 base from V and 0 bases from J, with 7 bases between. The CDR3 length is 15 residues. This chain's CDR3 is CASSEWRASYNEQFL. The CDR3 DNA follows: TGTGCCAGCAGTGAATGGAGGGCCTCCTACAATGAGCAGTTCCTC.

The J gene is TRBJ2-1, the V gene TRBV4-3, with 8 positions matching TRBD2. Losses at the gene ends were 4 bases for V and 7 bases for J; bases not matched to a gene: 15. The length of the CDR3 is 17 residues. The V gene's germline CDR1 is LGHNA and CDR2 YSLEER. This CDR3 reads CASSPDESSGSRNEQFF. As DNA, the CDR3 is TGCGCCAGCAGCCCAGACGAATCCAGCGGGAGTCGAAATGAGCAGTTCTTC.

This chain joins TRBV5-1 and TRBJ1-4; D ambiguous. The V end was cut by 5 bases, the J end by 7 bases, with 9 bases between. The CDR3 is 12 residues long. The germline V gene has CDR1 SGHRS and CDR2 YFSETQ. The CDR3 sequence is CASRADLEKLFF. The DNA of the CDR3 is TGCGCCAGCAGGGCGGATCTTGAAAAACTGTTTTTT.

The V call is TRBV2, the J call TRBJ2-7; 12 bases fit TRBD2. The V gene's germline CDR1 is SNHLY and CDR2 FYNNEI. V was clipped by 2 bases and J by 7 bases; unmatched bases: 9. CDR3 size: 16 residues. The CDR3 loop is CASSESPSGGAREQYF. The CDR3 coding sequence is TGTGCCAGCAGTGAAAGCCCTAGCGGGGGGGCCCGTGAGCAGTACTTC.

By share, this clonotype ranks as medium-sized. CDR3 residues: CATSDGGNQPQHF. The CDR3 DNA reads TGTGCCACCAGTGATGGGGGAAATCAGCCCCAGCATTTT. The gene calls are TRBV24-1 and TRBJ1-5; D may be TRBD1 (5 bases). The CDR3 loop spans 13 amino acids. Germline V gives CDR1 KGHDR, CDR2 SFDVKD. V was trimmed by 3 bases and J by 4 bases, leaving 6 bases between them.